A single sample gave rise to the 15 T cell receptor beta chains below, sequenced in a study of patients and donors after allogeneic stem cell transplantation. MiXCR was run by TCRdb on the RT-PCR reads, yielding one entry per CDR3 protein. The sample has some 960,000 distinct CDR3 sequences, approximately 18% seen once; the top ten hold 5% to 6.5%. Sequencing was performed on blood, either unsorted or a sorted T cell fraction (not recorded which). The receptors stem from a human donor who was either an allogeneic HSCT recipient or a stem cell or donor lymphocyte infusion donor (not recorded which). It is not recorded whose cells these are; they may come from a transplant donor.

In this sample, this clonotype turned up a few times. V gene TRBV7-9 combines with J gene TRBJ1-4; D is undetermined. Trimming removed 6 bases from V and 5 bases from J, with 19 bases in between. The germline V gene has CDR1 SEHNR and CDR2 FQNEAQ (reference sequence). The CDR3 has 16 amino acids. In nucleotides, the CDR3 is TGTGCCAGCAGTTCGAGGGTCCTTTCTGGGAATGAAAAACTGTTTTTT. Translation: CASSSRVLSGNEKLFF.

The chain joins TRBV2 to TRBJ2-1, with D tentatively TRBD2 (5 bases). The CDR3 has 13 amino acids. The V gene's germline CDR1 is SNHLY and CDR2 FYNNEI. Trimming cost V 6 bases and J 5 bases, with 11 bases left between them. For the CDR3, the DNA is TGTGCCAGCAGGGGAGACCAGAACAATGAGCAGTTCTTC. The encoded protein is CASRGDQNNEQFF.

This chain connects TRBV2 to TRBJ2-5; TRBD1 or TRBD2 may be the D gene (5 bases each). Trimming took 5 bases from V and 1 from J, leaving 14 bases between them. CDR1 SNHLY and CDR2 FYNNEI come from the germline V gene. CDR3 length: 15 amino acids. CDR3 nucleotides: TGTGCCAGCAGTTCCGGGACCACGACCCAAGAGACCCAGTACTTC. Its protein is CASSSGTTTQETQYF. The variable domain in full, with the rest retrieved from reference TRBV2 and TRBJ2-5, is EPEVTQTPSHQVTQMGQEVILRCVPISNHLYFYWYRQILGQKVEFLVSFYNNEISEKSEIFDDQFSVERPDGSNFTLKIRSTKLEDSAMYFCASSSGTTTQETQYFGPGTRLLVL.

This clonotype was picked up many times. The chain has TRBV12-3 or TRBV12-4 and TRBJ1-5; D call uncertain. The CDR3 totals 13 residues. V dropped 2 bases and J dropped 7 bases, with 9 bases sitting between them. The CDR3 loop is CASSLKGTQPQHF. The CDR3 region has the DNA TGTGCCAGCAGTTTAAAGGGTACGCAGCCCCAGCATTTT.

The CDR3 nucleotides are TGCGCCAGCAGCTCCACTCGGACTAGCCCCATGGAGACCCAGTACTTC. It is translated as CASSSTRTSPMETQYF. The chain combines TRBV5-1 with TRBJ2-5; 8 nucleotides line up with TRBD2. CDR3 length: 16 residues. After removal of 3 bases from V and 5 bases from J, the junction contained 12 bases not matched to a gene. Germline V gene sequence: CDR1 SGHRS, CDR2 YFSETQ.

This clonotype has only a few counts. The chain joins TRBV7-3 to TRBJ1-1; D uncertain. The germline gives CDR1 SGHTA, CDR2 FQGTGA. Trimming removed 0 bases from V and 3 bases from J, with 11 bases in between. This CDR3 contains 15 residues. CDR3 protein: CASSLTGNTDTEAFF. The CDR3 DNA sequence: TGTGCCAGCAGCTTAACAGGGAATACGGACACTGAAGCTTTCTTT.

CDR3 amino acids: CASSPGGEKDEQFF. The CDR3 DNA reads TGTGCCAGCAGCCCGGGAGGAGAGAAGGATGAGCAGTTCTTC. The chain is built from TRBV5-4 and TRBJ2-1, with 7 bases that match TRBD2. V dropped 4 bases and J dropped 8; count of bases not matched to a gene: 9. Germline CDR1 reads SGHNT; CDR2 reads YYREEE (reference sequence). The length of the CDR3 is 14 residues.

V gene TRBV6-1 combines with J gene TRBJ2-7, with D tentatively TRBD1 (6 bases). CDR3 length: 15 residues. The germline CDR1 and CDR2 sequences are MNHNS and SASEGT. With 7 bases removed from V and 2 bases from J, the gap between germline ends came to 18 bases. The CDR3 sequence is CASTLRGGNPYEQYF. The DNA for the CDR3 is TGTGCCAGCACTTTAAGAGGGGGAAATCCCTACGAGCAGTACTTC.

This clonotype showed up just a few times. A much larger clone lies one base from this, so it may be a read error. J is TRBJ2-1 and V is TRBV7-2; D is possibly TRBD2 (5 bases). The CDR3 has 15 residues. CDR1 SGHTA and CDR2 FQGNSA come from the germline V gene. CDR3 region: CVSSQAGGSYNEQFF. The CDR3 region has the DNA TGTGTCAGCAGCCAGGCGGGCGGTTCCTACAATGAGCAGTTCTTC.

This clonotype was seen only a few times. This chain uses TRBV4-1 with TRBJ2-1, with TRBD2 matching over 9 bases. With V trimmed by 1 base and J by 2 bases, 3 bases remained unmatched. The CDR3 covers 16 residues. Germline values: CDR1 MGHRA, CDR2 YSYEKL. The CDR3 nucleotides read TGCGCCAGCAGCCAAGTCAGCGGGGGGCCCTACAATGAGCAGTTCTTC. As protein: CASSQVSGGPYNEQFF.

This clonotype was observed a few times. V usage is TRBV7-9 and J usage is TRBJ1-1; the D gene is possibly TRBD1 (5 bases). Between the trimmed V and J ends, which lost 6 bases and 0 bases, there was a span of 20 bases. Germline CDR1 SEHNR, CDR2 FQNEAQ (reference sequence). This CDR3 has 17 amino acids. The CDR3 here is CASSYPPKGRLNTEAFF. The CDR3 bases are TGTGCCAGCAGTTACCCCCCAAAGGGGCGGTTGAACACTGAAGCTTTCTTT.

This clonotype was recorded a few times. CDR3 sequence: CSGLMIAPNNEQFF. In DNA, the CDR3 is TGCAGCGGCCTAATGATAGCGCCCAACAATGAGCAGTTCTTC. The gene calls are TRBV29-1 and TRBJ2-1; weak D call: TRBD2 (5 bases). Germline CDR1 and CDR2: SQVTM and ANQGSEA. CDR3 length: 14 amino acids. V shed 7 bases and J shed 5 bases, with 18 bases lying between them.

The gene calls are TRBV5-1 and TRBJ2-3, with no clear D. The germline CDR1 and CDR2 sequences are SGHRS and YFSETQ. V gave up 1 base and J gave up 3 bases, with 12 bases separating them. This CDR3 region has 15 residues. DNA of the CDR3: TGCGCCAGCAGCTTGTCGGTGGGAACGACAGATACGCAGTATTTT. Protein sequence: CASSLSVGTTDTQYF.

This clonotype has ten or more counts. The chain employs TRBV5-1 and TRBJ2-5, with TRBD1 matching over 12 bases. V shed 4 bases and J 5 bases; nucleotides not matched to a gene: 9. CDR3 length: 16 amino acids. Germline lookup yields CDR1 SGHRS and CDR2 YFSETQ. The CDR3 here is CASSPTGTGGIETQYF. The CDR3 DNA reads as TGCGCCAGCAGCCCTACCGGGACAGGGGGCATCGAGACCCAGTACTTC.

The chain uses TRBV6-5 and TRBJ1-2; 9 bases line up with TRBD1. The CDR3 consists of 14 residues. The trim removed 2 bases at V and 8 bases at J, leaving 6 bases unmatched. Germline V lookup: CDR1 MNHEY, CDR2 SVGAGI. The DNA of the CDR3 is TGTGCCAGCAGTTACCTTGGGACAGGGAAAGGCTACACCTTC. This sequence encodes CASSYLGTGKGYTF.